One sample yielded the 25 T cell receptor beta chains listed below, sequenced in a study of early T cells in non-severe SARS-CoV-2 infection. Using its own MiXCR run on the 5' RACE reads, TCRdb lists one record per CDR3 protein. This sample has roughly 32,000 distinct CDR3 sequences; 3.5% to 4.5% occur once, and the top ten carry over 8%. Sequenced sample: whole blood. The receptors here all came from an adult who was a healthcare worker with PCR-confirmed SARS-CoV-2 infection or an uninfected control (not recorded which).

This clonotype appeared many times. The CDR3 region is CASSLEQNYGYTF. The CDR3 DNA reads TGTGCCAGCAGCTTAGAACAGAACTATGGCTACACCTTC. The chain employs TRBV11-2 and TRBJ1-2; the D is unclear. The germline V gene has CDR1 SGHAT and CDR2 FQNNGV. The length of the CDR3 is 13 residues. V dropped 0 bases and J dropped 2 bases, with 4 bases sitting between them.

This clonotype was seen repeatedly, ten times or more. The V and J genes are TRBV19 and TRBJ1-2, with TRBD1 as a possible D gene (5 bases). CDR1 LNHDA and CDR2 SQIVND come from the germline V gene (reference sequence). Trimming stripped 4 bases from V and 8 bases from J, with 14 bases between. The CDR3 runs to 13 residues. The CDR3 sequence is CASSRQTRRGYTF. The DNA of the CDR3 is TGTGCCAGTAGTAGACAGACCCGGCGGGGCTACACCTTC.

This clonotype was counted between two and nine times. This chain links TRBV10-1 with TRBJ2-2, with 8 bases identical to TRBD1. From germline, CDR1 is WNHNN and CDR2 SYGVQD (reference sequence). CDR3 length: 15 amino acids. J gave up 3 bases and V 4 bases, and 4 bases lay outside the gene matches. The CDR3 here is CASSAGGADTGELFF. For the CDR3, the DNA is TGCGCCAGCAGTGCAGGGGGCGCGGACACCGGGGAGCTGTTTTTT.

The chain joins TRBV6-1 to TRBJ1-4, with no clear D. Trimming removed 1 base from V and 8 bases from J, with 8 bases in between. Germline V gene sequence: CDR1 MNHNS, CDR2 SASEGT. The CDR3 has 13 amino acids. DNA of the CDR3: TGTGCCAGCAGTGAAGGGGCGAGAGAAAAACTGTTTTTT. Amino acids: CASSEGAREKLFF.

This clonotype was detected many times. The chain recombines TRBV11-2 with TRBJ2-6; D possibly corresponds to TRBD1 (7 bases). CDR1 and CDR2 (germline): SGHAT, FQNNGV. The length of the CDR3 is 17 residues. V gave up 6 bases and J gave up 4 bases, with 19 bases separating them. CDR3 in DNA: TGTGCCAGCAGGGCCCAGGGGGGAAGAATAGGGGCCAACGTCCTGACTTTC. Protein sequence: CASRAQGGRIGANVLTF.

This clonotype was picked up many times. This chain joins TRBV10-3 and TRBJ2-7; the match to TRBD1 covers 8 bases. Germline CDR1 reads ENHRY; CDR2 reads SYGVKD. This CDR3 contains 16 residues. Unmatched junction bases numbered 8, after V lost 0 bases and J lost 4 bases. DNA for the CDR3: TGTGCCATCAGTGAGTCGACAGGGGCAGAGTTATACGAGCAGTACTTC. Encoded protein: CAISESTGAELYEQYF.

Ten or more counts support this clonotype. This rearrangement joins TRBV5-1 to TRBJ1-2; 9 nucleotides line up with TRBD1. Unmatched junction bases numbered 10, after V lost 6 bases and J lost 4 bases. Per the germline V gene, CDR1 is SGHRS and CDR2 is YFSETQ. CDR3 length: 15 residues. CDR3 in DNA: TGCGCCAGCACCTTAACCGGGACAGGGACCTATGGCTACACCTTC. Protein product: CASTLTGTGTYGYTF.

This clonotype was detected ten times or more. This chain uses TRBV29-1 with TRBJ2-2; D remains ambiguous. Germline assignment: CDR1 SQVTM and CDR2 ANQGSEA. V lost 5 bases to trimming and J lost 1 base, with 5 bases between them. This CDR3 spans 12 amino acids. The CDR3 DNA reads TGCAGCGTTCCAGGGAACACCGGGGAGCTGTTTTTT. Translated, it gives CSVPGNTGELFF.

This clonotype was counted ten times or more. This chain joins TRBV4-1 and TRBJ1-1; D uncertain. The CDR3 covers 13 residues. V gave up 8 bases and J gave up 1 base, with 11 bases separating them. Germline V CDR1 and CDR2: MGHRA, YSYEKL. DNA of the CDR3: TGCGCCAGCGCCATTTCGGCGAACACTGAAGCTTTCTTT. Translating gives CASAISANTEAFF.

This clonotype came up many times. V is TRBV12-3 or TRBV12-4 and J is TRBJ1-5; no clear D. The V and J ends lost 6 bases and 4 bases respectively, with 13 bases between them. The CDR3 sequence is 14 residues long. Here the CDR3 reads CASSRRAENQPQHF. As DNA, the CDR3 is TGTGCCAGCAGCCGAAGGGCAGAGAATCAGCCCCAGCATTTT.

This clonotype appeared a few times. The CDR3 is CASRLAAGRYEQYF. For the CDR3, the DNA is TGTGCAAGTCGCTTAGCGGCAGGAAGGTACGAGCAGTACTTC. This chain connects TRBV12-2 to TRBJ2-7. TRBV12-2 is a pseudogene segment. The CDR3 sequence is 14 residues long.

This clonotype was seen many times. The chain employs TRBV7-9 and TRBJ2-7, with a weak D call TRBD2 (7 bases). The CDR3 has 16 amino acids. The germline V gene encodes CDR1 SEHNR and CDR2 FQNEAQ (reference sequence). V lost 5 bases to trimming and J lost 2 bases, with 19 bases between them. The DNA of the CDR3 is TGTGCCAGCAGCCTATTGAAGGGGGGGAGTCCCTACGAGCAGTACTTC. Protein product: CASSLLKGGSPYEQYF.

This clonotype was recorded at least ten times. V usage is TRBV12-5 and J usage is TRBJ2-1; D might be TRBD2 (5 bases). Per the germline V gene, CDR1 is LGHNT and CDR2 is FRNRAP. Trimming removed 6 bases at V and 5 bases at J, with 17 bases between. The CDR3 sequence is 15 residues long. DNA for the CDR3: TGTGCTAGTGGCGCCTACGGGGATCCCCACAATGAGCAGTTCTTC. This gives the protein CASGAYGDPHNEQFF.

Concerning this clonotype: Just one base apart from a much larger clone, this may be a read error. The J gene is TRBJ2-1, the V gene TRBV10-3; TRBD2 matches at 11 bases. CDR1 ENHRY and CDR2 SYGVKD come from the germline V gene. J lost 10 bases, V lost 7 bases, and 15 bases had no gene match. The CDR3 is 16 amino acids. CDR3 coding DNA: TGTGCCATCACCCCGGGGGTAGCGGGAGGGCCGTGGGAGCAGTTCTTC. Translating gives CAITPGVAGGPWEQFF.

This clonotype was detected ten times or more. The chain has TRBV20-1 and TRBJ2-7; a possible D gene is TRBD1 (6 bases). Germline CDR1 is DFQATT and CDR2 is SNEGSKA (reference sequence). The CDR3 totals 14 residues. Trimming removed 0 bases from V and 1 base from J, with 10 bases in between. CDR3 DNA: TGCAGTGCTAGAGATGGCAGGGGTTCCTACGAGCAGTACTTC. This sequence encodes CSARDGRGSYEQYF.

The table lists this clonotype with many counts. The chain combines TRBV5-4 with TRBJ1-6; D possibly corresponds to TRBD1 (5 bases). V was pared by 4 bases and J by 6 bases, with 8 bases between. Germline values: CDR1 SGHNT, CDR2 YYREEE (reference sequence). This CDR3 has 13 amino acids. The CDR3 loop reads CASSRDGNSPLHF. CDR3 nucleotide sequence: TGTGCCAGCAGCAGGGACGGTAATTCACCCCTCCACTTT.

J is TRBJ2-2 and V is TRBV9; tentatively, D is TRBD1 (5 bases). CDR1 is SGDLS, CDR2 YYNGEE, per germline. The CDR3 runs 16 residues. Deletions cut 2 bases from V and 7 bases from J, with 18 bases between. CDR3 in DNA: TGTGCCAGCAGCGTCACCGCAGGGCGGATCGGCGGGGAGCTGTTTTTT. Encoded protein: CASSVTAGRIGGELFF.

There are many counts of this clonotype. The rearrangement links TRBV19 to TRBJ1-2; no clear D. The CDR3 totals 13 residues. The V end was cut by 6 bases, the J end by 8 bases, with 16 bases between. CDR1 is LNHDA and CDR2 is SQIVND in the germline V gene (reference sequence). The CDR3, as DNA: TGTGCCAGTAGCCCCGGAGTGTTGGGGGGCTACACCTTC. Translation: CASSPGVLGGYTF.

This clonotype was seen ten or more times. The genes are TRBV4-1 and TRBJ2-5; D is unclear. Germline values: CDR1 MGHRA, CDR2 YSYEKL. The CDR3 spans 14 residues. Trimming left V 2 bases short and J 5 bases short, with 12 bases between. The CDR3: CASSQNLGWETQYF. CDR3 DNA: TGCGCCAGCAGCCAAAACTTGGGTTGGGAGACCCAGTACTTC.

About this clonotype: A much larger clone sits a single nucleotide away, making a read error possible. The chain uses TRBV5-1 and TRBJ2-3; D possibly corresponds to TRBD1 (6 bases). This CDR3 comprises 15 residues. Germline-derived CDR1 and CDR2 are SGHRS and YFSETQ. V gave up 0 bases and J gave up 5 bases, with 13 bases separating them. The CDR3 here is CASSLDGGPVDTQYF. CDR3 nucleotide sequence: TGCGCCAGCAGCTTGGATGGGGGCCCGGTAGATACGCAGTATTTT.

In this sample, this clonotype turned up many times. V gene TRBV6-5 combines with J gene TRBJ1-6; D is undetermined. This CDR3 has 14 amino acids. Germline loops: CDR1 MNHEY, CDR2 SVGAGI. Trimming removed 8 bases from V and 5 bases from J, with 13 bases in between. CDR3: CASSPGLDNSPLHF. The DNA of the CDR3 is TGTGCCAGCTCCCCAGGACTGGATAATTCACCCCTCCACTTT.

The chain combines TRBV6-2 or TRBV6-3 with TRBJ2-4, with 14 nucleotides matching TRBD2. Per germline, CDR1 MNHEY and CDR2 SVGEGT. The CDR3 spans 16 residues. V lost 0 bases to trimming and J lost 6 bases; unmatched junction nucleotides: 1. For the CDR3, the DNA is TGTGCCAGCAGTTACTCGACTAGCGGGGGGGCAAACATTCAGTACTTC. Protein product: CASSYSTSGGANIQYF.

This chain links TRBV20-1 with TRBJ1-5; TRBD1 is a possible D gene (5 bases). Trimming left V 5 bases short and J 3 bases short, with 14 bases between. This CDR3 is 14 amino acids long. CDR1 DFQATT and CDR2 SNEGSKA come from the germline V gene (reference sequence). The DNA of the CDR3 is TGCAGTGCTGGTTACGACAGCCCCAATCAGCCCCAGCATTTT. Protein product: CSAGYDSPNQPQHF.

There are many counts of this clonotype. The V gene is TRBV12-5, the J gene TRBJ2-7; the match to TRBD1 covers 9 bases. In germline, CDR1 is LGHNT, CDR2 FRNRAP. The CDR3 spans 14 residues. J lost 5 bases, V lost 4 bases, and 6 bases had no gene match. The chain's CDR3 is CASGSPGQGHEQYF. The DNA of the CDR3 is TGTGCTAGTGGTTCGCCGGGACAGGGTCACGAGCAGTACTTC.

This clonotype was counted many times. The chain joins TRBV3-1 to TRBJ1-2, with D possibly being TRBD1 (6 bases). Germline assignment: CDR1 LGHDT and CDR2 YNNKEL (reference sequence). The CDR3 loop spans 13 amino acids. V lost 6 bases, J lost 3 bases, and 11 bases lay in between. The CDR3 loop is CASSSTGHYGYTF. DNA of the CDR3: TGTGCCAGCAGTTCTACAGGGCACTATGGCTACACCTTC. Full variable domain (missing parts from reference TRBV3-1 and TRBJ1-2): DTAVSQTPKYLVTQMGNDKSIKCEQNLGHDTMYWYKQDSKKFLKIMFSYNNKELIINETVPNRFSPKSPDKAHLNLHINSLELGDSAVYFCASSSTGHYGYTFGSGTRLTVV.